Sequencing of this T cell receptor (beta chain) was carried out in a study of tumor and adjacent non-tumor tissue in lung cancer. TCRbeta libraries were built with three rounds of nested PCR, modified from ARM-PCR. Each CDR3 protein is one row after TCRdb ran MiXCR on the multiplex PCR reads. The sample lists 200,000 or so distinct CDR3 sequences; over 55% were seen once. V lost 7 bases to trimming and J lost 5 bases, with 20 bases between them. The CDR3 covers 15 residues. This sample's RNA came from whole unsorted tissue. The gene calls are TRBV12-3 or TRBV12-4 and TRBJ2-5; no firm D call. The sample taken for sequencing was lung tumor tissue. This TCR was sampled from a man in his 60s with non-small cell lung cancer. The CDR3: CASKHSGVVHETQYF. DNA for the CDR3: TGTGCCAGCAAGCATAGTGGGGTTGTTCACGAGACCCAGTACTTC.